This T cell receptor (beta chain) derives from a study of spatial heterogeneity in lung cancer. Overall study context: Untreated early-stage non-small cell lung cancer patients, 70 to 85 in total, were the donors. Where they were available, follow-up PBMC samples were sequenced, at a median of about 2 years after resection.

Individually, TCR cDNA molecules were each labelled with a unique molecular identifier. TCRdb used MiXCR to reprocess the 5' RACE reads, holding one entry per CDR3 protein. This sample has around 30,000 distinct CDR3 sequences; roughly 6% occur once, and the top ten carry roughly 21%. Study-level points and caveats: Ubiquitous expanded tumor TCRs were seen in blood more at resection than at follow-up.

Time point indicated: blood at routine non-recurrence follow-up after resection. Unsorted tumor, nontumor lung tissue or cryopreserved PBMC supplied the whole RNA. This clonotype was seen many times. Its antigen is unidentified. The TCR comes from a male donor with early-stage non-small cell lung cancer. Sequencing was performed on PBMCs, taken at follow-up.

The CDR3 sequence: CASSWGPLQGNTEAFF. CDR3 DNA sequence: TGTGCCAGCAGCTGGGGCCCCCTACAGGGGAACACTGAAGCTTTCTTT. The chain recombines TRBV11-1 with TRBJ1-1; the D gene is possibly TRBD1 (6 bases). This CDR3 spans 16 amino acids. Per the germline V gene, CDR1 is SGHAT and CDR2 is FQDESV (reference sequence). The V and J ends lost 4 bases and 1 base respectively, with 16 bases between them.